This is a list of T cell receptor beta chains from one sample in a study of CD8 T cells in ankylosing spondylitis. MiXCR was run by TCRdb on the 5' RACE reads, yielding one entry per CDR3 protein. The sample yields about 240,000 distinct CDR3 sequences, 8% to 9.5% seen once. Sequencing was done on a sample of blood, either unsorted or a sorted T cell fraction (not recorded which). These receptors all come from a male donor with ankylosing spondylitis or in good health (not recorded which). Both conserved end residues are part of each CDR3. Fields, in order: CDR3 DNA, CDR3 protein, clone size, J gene, V gene, D gene. D genes are given only for firm matches. The size of a clone is reported for some rows only, either as once, few or many, or as a class for expanded clones.

CDR3 DNA: TGTGCCAGCAGCCGGACGAGGCATAACGATGAGCAGTTCTTC; CDR3 protein: CASSRTRHNDEQFF; clone size: many; J gene: TRBJ2-1; V gene: TRBV6-1; D gene: .
CDR3 DNA: TGCGCCAGCAGCGGGAACAGGGGGGACACCGGGGAGCTGTTTTTT; CDR3 protein: CASSGNRGDTGELFF; clone size: many; J gene: TRBJ2-2; V gene: TRBV4-1; D gene: TRBD1
CDR3 DNA: TGCAGTGCTAGGGCCCAGAGGACTGAAGCTTTCTTT; CDR3 protein: CSARAQRTEAFF; clone size: few; J gene: TRBJ1-1; V gene: TRBV20-1; D gene: .
CDR3 DNA: TGTGCCAGTACCCGTTTTGCGGGACAGGGGGTTTTATCCTACAATGAGCAGTTCTTC; CDR3 protein: CASTRFAGQGVLSYNEQFF; clone size: many; J gene: TRBJ2-1; V gene: TRBV19; D gene: TRBD1
CDR3 DNA: TGTGCCAGCAGCCCTCGGCTAGGTCCTTCGGAGCAGTACTTC; CDR3 protein: CASSPRLGPSEQYF; clone size: .; J gene: TRBJ2-7; V gene: TRBV5-5; D gene: .
CDR3 DNA: TGCAGTGCTCTCATGGGACAGGGGGCCTCCGGGGAGCTGTTTTTT; CDR3 protein: CSALMGQGASGELFF; clone size: many; J gene: TRBJ2-2; V gene: TRBV20-1; D gene: TRBD1
CDR3 DNA: TGTGCCAGCAGCCAGGGTGCGAGTGGCTACACCTTC; CDR3 protein: CASSQGASGYTF; clone size: many; J gene: TRBJ1-2; V gene: TRBV3-1; D gene: .
CDR3 DNA: TGCGCCAGCAGCATGACTAGCGGGAGGGTAAATGAGCAGTTCTTC; CDR3 protein: CASSMTSGRVNEQFF; clone size: many; J gene: TRBJ2-1; V gene: TRBV5-1; D gene: TRBD2
CDR3 DNA: TGTGCCATCAGTGAGTCCAGGGGGAACACTGAAGCTTTCTTT; CDR3 protein: CAISESRGNTEAFF; clone size: .; J gene: TRBJ1-1; V gene: TRBV10-3; D gene: .
CDR3 DNA: TGTGCCAGCAGCCCCGGTTGGCACCTCAGCTCCTACAATGAGCAGTTCTTC; CDR3 protein: CASSPGWHLSSYNEQFF; clone size: .; J gene: TRBJ2-1; V gene: TRBV5-5; D gene: .
CDR3 DNA: TGTGCCAGCAGCCGGGCCTCTGGAAACACCATATATTTT; CDR3 protein: CASSRASGNTIYF; clone size: many; J gene: TRBJ1-3; V gene: TRBV7-9; D gene: .
CDR3 DNA: TGCAGCGTCGTGGGGACAGGTTCCTACAATGAGCAGTTCTTC; CDR3 protein: CSVVGTGSYNEQFF; clone size: many; J gene: TRBJ2-1; V gene: TRBV29-1; D gene: TRBD1
CDR3 DNA: TGCAGTGCTAGGGGGGGGGACGCTCAGCCCCAGCATTTT; CDR3 protein: CSARGGDAQPQHF; clone size: many; J gene: TRBJ1-5; V gene: TRBV20-1; D gene: .
CDR3 DNA: TGTGCCAGTAGTATGGCCGGACAGGGATCTAATGAAAAACTGTTTTTT; CDR3 protein: CASSMAGQGSNEKLFF; clone size: many; J gene: TRBJ1-4; V gene: TRBV19; D gene: TRBD1
CDR3 DNA: TGTGCCATCACCCCCACCCCCACGACAGGGGGCTCCTACAATGAGCAGTTCTTC; CDR3 protein: CAITPTPTTGGSYNEQFF; clone size: many; J gene: TRBJ2-1; V gene: TRBV10-3; D gene: TRBD1
CDR3 DNA: TGTGCCAGCAGCCTTTTCTGGGCAGCAACAAACACTGAAGCTTTCTTT; CDR3 protein: CASSLFWAATNTEAFF; clone size: many; J gene: TRBJ1-1; V gene: TRBV3-1; D gene: .
CDR3 DNA: TGTGCCAGCACCGCAGGGGTGTTCACAGATACGCAGTATTTT; CDR3 protein: CASTAGVFTDTQYF; clone size: many; J gene: TRBJ2-3; V gene: TRBV6-1; D gene: .
CDR3 DNA: TGTGCCAGCATCCTCTTAAGCTCCTACAATGAGCAGTTCTTC; CDR3 protein: CASILLSSYNEQFF; clone size: many; J gene: TRBJ2-1; V gene: TRBV12-3/TRBV12-4; D gene: .
CDR3 DNA: TGTGCCAGCAGCCCACGACGGAATAGCAATCAGCCCCAGCATTTT; CDR3 protein: CASSPRRNSNQPQHF; clone size: .; J gene: TRBJ1-5; V gene: TRBV7-8; D gene: .
CDR3 DNA: TGTGCCAGCAGGCTAGGACAGGGTTCCTATGGCTACACCTTC; CDR3 protein: CASRLGQGSYGYTF; clone size: many; J gene: TRBJ1-2; V gene: TRBV12-3/TRBV12-4; D gene: TRBD1
CDR3 DNA: TGTGCCACCAATTCTGGACAGTGCCCTTCTGGAAACACCATATATTTT; CDR3 protein: CATNSGQCPSGNTIYF; clone size: .; J gene: TRBJ1-3; V gene: TRBV18; D gene: .
CDR3 DNA: TGTGCCAGCAGCCTCCGGGGGACTACTGAAGAGACCCAGTACTTC; CDR3 protein: CASSLRGTTEETQYF; clone size: many; J gene: TRBJ2-5; V gene: TRBV3-1; D gene: TRBD2
CDR3 DNA: TGTGCCAGCAGTGCAGGGGGAGAGAACACTGAAGCTTTCTTT; CDR3 protein: CASSAGGENTEAFF; clone size: many; J gene: TRBJ1-1; V gene: TRBV27; D gene: TRBD1
CDR3 DNA: TGCAGTGCTAGAGATCTGGGTGGACAGGGTGTACGCGAGCAGTACTTC; CDR3 protein: CSARDLGGQGVREQYF; clone size: many; J gene: TRBJ2-7; V gene: TRBV20-1; D gene: TRBD1
CDR3 DNA: TGCAGTGCTAGCCGGACTAGCGGTTACGAGCAGTACTTC; CDR3 protein: CSASRTSGYEQYF; clone size: many; J gene: TRBJ2-7; V gene: TRBV20-1; D gene: TRBD2
CDR3 DNA: TGTGCCATCAGTGCTGCGGGAGGGCCATGGAATGAGCAGTTCTTC; CDR3 protein: CAISAAGGPWNEQFF; clone size: many; J gene: TRBJ2-1; V gene: TRBV10-3; D gene: TRBD2
CDR3 DNA: TGTGCCAGCAGCCCGTGGGGGGGGGCAACCTACGAGCAGTACTTC; CDR3 protein: CASSPWGGATYEQYF; clone size: many; J gene: TRBJ2-7; V gene: TRBV7-2; D gene: .
CDR3 DNA: TGTGCCAGCAGCGTAGCGAGTGGACGGCGCACAGATACGCAGTATTTT; CDR3 protein: CASSVASGRRTDTQYF; clone size: many; J gene: TRBJ2-3; V gene: TRBV7-3; D gene: .
CDR3 DNA: TGTGCCAGCAGCCCTCCAGGGAGCGGGAGAGATACGCAGTATTTT; CDR3 protein: CASSPPGSGRDTQYF; clone size: many; J gene: TRBJ2-3; V gene: TRBV7-2; D gene: TRBD2
CDR3 DNA: TGCGCCAGCAGCTTGGACACCGTTGATACGCAGTATTTT; CDR3 protein: CASSLDTVDTQYF; clone size: many; J gene: TRBJ2-3; V gene: TRBV5-1; D gene: .
CDR3 DNA: TGCGCCAGCAGCTTACAGGGGAGTAATAATTCACCCCTCCACTTT; CDR3 protein: CASSLQGSNNSPLHF; clone size: many; J gene: TRBJ1-6; V gene: TRBV5-1; D gene: TRBD1
CDR3 DNA: TGTGCCAGCTCACCATCCGGGACAGGGGCTGGCTACACCTTC; CDR3 protein: CASSPSGTGAGYTF; clone size: many; J gene: TRBJ1-2; V gene: TRBV18; D gene: TRBD1
CDR3 DNA: TGCAGCGTGGGGCTAGCGGGAGGTTCGCAGACCCAGTACTTC; CDR3 protein: CSVGLAGGSQTQYF; clone size: few; J gene: TRBJ2-5; V gene: TRBV29-1; D gene: TRBD2
CDR3 DNA: TGTGCCAGCAGCGTAGCTGCAAATACCTACGAGCAGTACTTC; CDR3 protein: CASSVAANTYEQYF; clone size: many; J gene: TRBJ2-7; V gene: TRBV9; D gene: .
CDR3 DNA: TGCAGTGCTAGCCCGACAGGGGGCAACTATGGCTACACCTTC; CDR3 protein: CSASPTGGNYGYTF; clone size: many; J gene: TRBJ1-2; V gene: TRBV20-1; D gene: TRBD1
CDR3 DNA: TGTGCCAGCGGCCGGGCACTAGCGGCATCCGGGGAGCTGTTTTTT; CDR3 protein: CASGRALAASGELFF; clone size: many; J gene: TRBJ2-2; V gene: TRBV9; D gene: TRBD2
CDR3 DNA: TGCAGTGCTAGAAACAGGGGGGAGCTGTTTTTT; CDR3 protein: CSARNRGELFF; clone size: many; J gene: TRBJ2-2; V gene: TRBV20-1; D gene: .
CDR3 DNA: TGCGCCAGCAGCTTGGGACAGGAGAATTCACCCCTCCACTTT; CDR3 protein: CASSLGQENSPLHF; clone size: many; J gene: TRBJ1-6; V gene: TRBV5-1; D gene: .
CDR3 DNA: TGCGCCAGCAGCTTGTGGGGACAACTCGATAATGAAAAACTGTTTTTT; CDR3 protein: CASSLWGQLDNEKLFF; clone size: many; J gene: TRBJ1-4; V gene: TRBV5-1; D gene: .
CDR3 DNA: TGTGCCAGCAGTGAGGCGGGGGGGCCTAACTATGGCTACACCTTC; CDR3 protein: CASSEAGGPNYGYTF; clone size: many; J gene: TRBJ1-2; V gene: TRBV12-3/TRBV12-4; D gene: .
CDR3 DNA: TGTGCCAGCAGGGGGGCACGATTTCGGGCAGATACGCAGTATTTT; CDR3 protein: CASRGARFRADTQYF; clone size: .; J gene: TRBJ2-3; V gene: TRBV12-3/TRBV12-4; D gene: .
CDR3 DNA: TGTGCCATCACTCCTAAGAGGGATACTGAAGCTTTCTTT; CDR3 protein: CAITPKRDTEAFF; clone size: .; J gene: TRBJ1-1; V gene: TRBV10-3; D gene: .
CDR3 DNA: TGTGCCAGCAGCTTGTTAGCGGGACTCTCCTACAATGAGCAGTTCTTC; CDR3 protein: CASSLLAGLSYNEQFF; clone size: many; J gene: TRBJ2-1; V gene: TRBV5-6; D gene: TRBD2
CDR3 DNA: TGTGCCAGCAGTGAAGTACCGGGACAGGGCCGCGAGCAGTACTTC; CDR3 protein: CASSEVPGQGREQYF; clone size: many; J gene: TRBJ2-7; V gene: TRBV6-1; D gene: TRBD1
CDR3 DNA: TGCGGCATCGTAACAGGGGATTCACCCCTCCACTTT; CDR3 protein: CGIVTGDSPLHF; clone size: many; J gene: TRBJ1-6; V gene: TRBV20-1; D gene: TRBD1
CDR3 DNA: TGTGCCAGTAGGAAGGCAGATACGCAGTATTTT; CDR3 protein: CASRKADTQYF; clone size: many; J gene: TRBJ2-3; V gene: TRBV19; D gene: .
CDR3 DNA: TGCGCCAGCAGCCAGCACGGAGGGGCATCTTACGAGCAGTACTTC; CDR3 protein: CASSQHGGASYEQYF; clone size: few; J gene: TRBJ2-7; V gene: TRBV4-3; D gene: .
CDR3 DNA: TGCGCCAGCAGCGTGGGCAATGTGGGCGATACGCAGTATTTT; CDR3 protein: CASSVGNVGDTQYF; clone size: many; J gene: TRBJ2-3; V gene: TRBV5-1; D gene: .
CDR3 DNA: TGCGCCAGCAGCCAATCACAGGGGGGATATGAAGCTTTCTTT; CDR3 protein: CASSQSQGGYEAFF; clone size: many; J gene: TRBJ1-1; V gene: TRBV4-3; D gene: TRBD1